The rows below give T cell receptor beta chains drawn from one sample of a study of shared clonotypes between healthy human individuals. Assay: immunoSEQ multiplex PCR; the TCRdb copy retains only in-frame clones and omits some. The top ten hold about 0.36% of the sample, which has a few million clones, about 90% seen once. Specimen: naive CD4+ T cells from PBMCs. The receptors come from a man younger than 30 in good health. Some clones in this sample may be carry-over from other donors' samples. CDR3s include the opening cysteine and the closing phenylalanine or tryptophan.

V gene	J gene	CDR3 protein
TRBV7-2	TRBJ1-4	CASSPNGAGGEKLFF
TRBV2	TRBJ2-6	CASSVQAPGANVLTF
TRBV18	TRBJ2-7	CASSPRRLAEIYEQYF
TRBV6-1	TRBJ1-4	CASSDVTGRGTNEKLFF
TRBV2	TRBJ2-1	CASRGDRGFHEQFF
TRBV5-1	TRBJ2-5	CASSFGTSGRAWGPQETQYF
TRBV5-1	TRBJ2-1	CASAQDPGQGLFF
TRBV27	TRBJ2-3	CASSSSGGSTDTQYF
TRBV2	TRBJ1-5	CASSVWEDQPQHF
TRBV18	TRBJ2-7	CASSPPSPQMEEQYF
TRBV2	TRBJ2-2	CASSELAGNTGELFF
TRBV7-2	TRBJ2-5	CASSPDWSQETQYF
TRBV28	TRBJ1-2	CASSLFGNGYTF
TRBV19	TRBJ2-4	CASSIQSGGPNIQYF
TRBV27	TRBJ1-5	CASSLSRQVNQPQHF
TRBV29-1	TRBJ2-1	CSVLLAGKVNEQFF
TRBV27	TRBJ2-7	CASGGAGGAYEQYF
TRBV13	TRBJ2-1	CASSRGTGGSYNEQFF
TRBV5-4	TRBJ2-3	CASSLKSSSTDTQYF
TRBV10-3	TRBJ2-1	CAISASGTTYNEQFF
TRBV2	TRBJ2-7	CASSVSQYEQYF
TRBV2	TRBJ2-7	CASRRESDEQYF
TRBV2	TRBJ1-1	CASRYSVEAFF
TRBV28	TRBJ2-3	CASRTSGSGDTQYF
TRBV4-3	TRBJ2-3	CASSQGTSGRARDTQYF
TRBV7-3	TRBJ2-1	CASSLQPANEQFF
TRBV9	TRBJ2-1	CASSVVGGSGGEQFF
TRBV10-3	TRBJ2-3	CAIRGGELGTDTQYF
TRBV28	TRBJ2-7	CASSVSRGTYEQYF
TRBV7-2	TRBJ2-5	CASTRPSRGGLETQYF
TRBV5-4	TRBJ2-3	CASRWGAVSTDTQYF
TRBV4-1	TRBJ2-3	CASSLYPWTGGDVNTQYF
TRBV6-5	TRBJ2-5	CASTLAGAETQYF
TRBV28	TRBJ2-7	CASRYSSGRFYEQYF
TRBV5-1	TRBJ2-1	CASSLQITSYNEQFF
TRBV18	TRBJ2-7	CASSPGGGRGIYEQYF
TRBV7-3	TRBJ2-1	CASSPPHEQFF
TRBV6-1	TRBJ1-4	CASIGPIYEKLFF
TRBV5-1	TRBJ1-2	CASSLAEATNYGYTF
TRBV5-1	TRBJ2-7	CASSRFTSGGEQYF
TRBV19	TRBJ1-5	CASSILSWGRRVDQPQHF
TRBV5-4	TRBJ2-5	CASSPDRSRETQYF
TRBV5-1	TRBJ2-3	CASSLGQATTDTQYF
TRBV6-1	TRBJ2-2	CATETGTVLRELFF
TRBV28	TRBJ1-6	CASSPGQGIVSPLHF
TRBV28	TRBJ1-2	CASSLIPGSNYGYTF
TRBV20-1	TRBJ1-1	CSAAENTEAFF
TRBV28	TRBJ2-7	CASFRRSGAAYEQYF
TRBV5-1	TRBJ2-2	CASSLELAGDTGELFF
TRBV7-9	TRBJ2-5	CASSEGGTQYF
TRBV5-1	TRBJ1-3	CASSPRGFSGNTIYF